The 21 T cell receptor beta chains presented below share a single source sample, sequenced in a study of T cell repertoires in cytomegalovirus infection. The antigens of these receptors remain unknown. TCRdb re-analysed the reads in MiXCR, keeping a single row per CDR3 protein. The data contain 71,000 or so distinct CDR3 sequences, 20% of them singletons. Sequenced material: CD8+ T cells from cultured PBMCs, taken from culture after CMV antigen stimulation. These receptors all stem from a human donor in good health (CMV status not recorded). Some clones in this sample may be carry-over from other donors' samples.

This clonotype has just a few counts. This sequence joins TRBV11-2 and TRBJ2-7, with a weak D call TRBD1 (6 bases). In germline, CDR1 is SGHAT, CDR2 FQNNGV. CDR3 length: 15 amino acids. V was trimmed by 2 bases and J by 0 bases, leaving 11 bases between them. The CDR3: CASSLNREVSYEQYF. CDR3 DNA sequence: TGTGCCAGCAGCTTAAACAGGGAAGTCTCCTACGAGCAGTACTTC.

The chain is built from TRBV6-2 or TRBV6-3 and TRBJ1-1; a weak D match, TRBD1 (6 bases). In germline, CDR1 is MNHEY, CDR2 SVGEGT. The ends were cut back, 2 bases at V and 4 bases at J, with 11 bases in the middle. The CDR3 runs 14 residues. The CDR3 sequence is CASSYNGGRTEAFF. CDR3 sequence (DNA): TGTGCCAGCAGTTACAATGGGGGGCGCACTGAAGCTTTCTTT.

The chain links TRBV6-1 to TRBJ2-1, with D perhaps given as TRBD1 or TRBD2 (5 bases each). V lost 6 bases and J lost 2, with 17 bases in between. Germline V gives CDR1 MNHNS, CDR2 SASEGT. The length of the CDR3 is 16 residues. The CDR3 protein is CASRGRGQGAYNEQFF. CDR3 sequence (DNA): TGTGCCAGCAGGGGACGAGGCCAGGGCGCCTACAATGAGCAGTTCTTC.

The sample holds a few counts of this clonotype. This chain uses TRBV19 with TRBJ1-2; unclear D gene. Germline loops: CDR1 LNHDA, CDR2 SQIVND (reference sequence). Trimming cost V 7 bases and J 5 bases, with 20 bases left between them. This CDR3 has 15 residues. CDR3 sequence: CASNYREELLYGYTF. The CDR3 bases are TGTGCCAGTAACTATCGGGAAGAGCTCTTGTATGGCTACACCTTC.

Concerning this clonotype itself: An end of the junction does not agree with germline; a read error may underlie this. CDR3 loop: CASSKMSSGYTIYF. In nucleotides, the CDR3 is TGTGCCAGCAGTAAGATGAGCTCTGGATACACCATATATTTT. This chain links TRBV6-5 with TRBJ1-3; D is uncertain. This CDR3 has 14 amino acids. Germline loops: CDR1 MNHEY, CDR2 SVGAGI.

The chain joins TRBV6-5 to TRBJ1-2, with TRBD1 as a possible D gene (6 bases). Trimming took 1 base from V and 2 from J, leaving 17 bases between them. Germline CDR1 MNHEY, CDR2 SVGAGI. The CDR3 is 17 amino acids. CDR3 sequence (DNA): TGTGCCAGCAGTTACTTGGGGGGGGGCGCGCAAAACTATGGCTACACCTTC. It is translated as CASSYLGGGAQNYGYTF.

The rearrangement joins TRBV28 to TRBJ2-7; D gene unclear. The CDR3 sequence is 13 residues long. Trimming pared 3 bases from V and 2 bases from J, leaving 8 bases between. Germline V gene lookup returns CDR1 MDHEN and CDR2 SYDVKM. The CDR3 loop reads CASSFLGAYEQYF. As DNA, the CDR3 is TGTGCCAGCAGTTTTTTAGGTGCCTACGAGCAGTACTTC.

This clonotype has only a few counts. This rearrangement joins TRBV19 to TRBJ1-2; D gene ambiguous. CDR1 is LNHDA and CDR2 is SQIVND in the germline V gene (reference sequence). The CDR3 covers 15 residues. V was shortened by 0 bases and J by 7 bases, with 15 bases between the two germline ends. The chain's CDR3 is CASSIDWEHPPGYTF. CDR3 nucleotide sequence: TGTGCCAGTAGTATAGACTGGGAGCACCCCCCTGGCTACACCTTC.

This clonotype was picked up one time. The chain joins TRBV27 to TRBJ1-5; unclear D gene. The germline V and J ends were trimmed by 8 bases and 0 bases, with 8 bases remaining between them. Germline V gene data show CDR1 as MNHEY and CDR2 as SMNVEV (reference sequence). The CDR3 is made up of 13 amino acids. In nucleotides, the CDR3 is TGTGCCAGCCAAAAATCTAGCAATCAGCCCCAGCATTTT. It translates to CASQKSSNQPQHF.

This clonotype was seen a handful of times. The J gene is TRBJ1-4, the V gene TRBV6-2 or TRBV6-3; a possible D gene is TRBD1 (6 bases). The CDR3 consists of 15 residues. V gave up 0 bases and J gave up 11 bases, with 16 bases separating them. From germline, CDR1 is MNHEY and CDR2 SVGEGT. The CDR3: CASSYSNGGADKLFF. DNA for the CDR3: TGTGCCAGCAGTTACTCGAACGGGGGCGCGGACAAACTGTTTTTT.

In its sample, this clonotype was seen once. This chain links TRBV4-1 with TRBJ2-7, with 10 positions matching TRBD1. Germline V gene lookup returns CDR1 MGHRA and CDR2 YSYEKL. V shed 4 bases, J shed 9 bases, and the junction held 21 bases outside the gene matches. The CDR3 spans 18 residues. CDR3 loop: CASSRTVSGTGAQTGQYF. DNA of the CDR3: TGCGCCAGCAGCCGGACAGTCTCCGGGACAGGGGCCCAAACTGGGCAGTACTTC.

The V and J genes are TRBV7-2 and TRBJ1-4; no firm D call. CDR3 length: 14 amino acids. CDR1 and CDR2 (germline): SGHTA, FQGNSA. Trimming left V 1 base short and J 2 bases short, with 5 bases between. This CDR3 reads CASSLDGTNEKLFF. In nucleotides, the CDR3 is TGTGCCAGCAGCTTAGACGGCACTAATGAAAAACTGTTTTTT.

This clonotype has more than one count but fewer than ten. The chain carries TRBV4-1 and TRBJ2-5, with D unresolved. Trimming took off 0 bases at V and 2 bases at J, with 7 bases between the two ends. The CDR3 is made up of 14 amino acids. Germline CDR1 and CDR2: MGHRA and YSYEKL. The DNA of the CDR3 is TGCGCCAGCAGCCAAGAGCGCCTTCAAGAGACCCAGTACTTC. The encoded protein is CASSQERLQETQYF.

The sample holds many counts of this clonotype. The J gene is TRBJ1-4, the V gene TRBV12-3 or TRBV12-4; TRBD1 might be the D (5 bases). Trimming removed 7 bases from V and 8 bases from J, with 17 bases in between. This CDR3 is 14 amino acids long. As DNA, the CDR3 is TGTGCCAGCACCCCCGGCGGGGCCCGGGAAAAACTGTTTTTT. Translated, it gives CASTPGGAREKLFF.

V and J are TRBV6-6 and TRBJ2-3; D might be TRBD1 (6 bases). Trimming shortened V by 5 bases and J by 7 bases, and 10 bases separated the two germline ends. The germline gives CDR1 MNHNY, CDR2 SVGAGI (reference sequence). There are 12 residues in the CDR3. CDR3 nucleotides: TGTGCCAGCAGTAGACAGGAGCATACGCAGTATTTT. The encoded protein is CASSRQEHTQYF.

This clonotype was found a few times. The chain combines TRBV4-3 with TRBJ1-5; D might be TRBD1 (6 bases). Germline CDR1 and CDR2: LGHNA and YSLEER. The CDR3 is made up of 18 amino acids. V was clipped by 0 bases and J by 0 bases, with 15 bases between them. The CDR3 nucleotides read TGCGCCAGCAGCCAAGATAAATGGACAGTTCATAGCAATCAGCCCCAGCATTTT. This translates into CASSQDKWTVHSNQPQHF.

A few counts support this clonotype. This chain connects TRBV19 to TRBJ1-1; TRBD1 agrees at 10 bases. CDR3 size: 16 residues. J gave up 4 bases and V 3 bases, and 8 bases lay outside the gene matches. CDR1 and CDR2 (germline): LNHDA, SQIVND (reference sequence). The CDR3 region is CASSIQGTGEGTEAFF. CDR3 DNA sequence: TGTGCCAGTAGTATTCAAGGGACAGGGGAGGGCACTGAAGCTTTCTTT.

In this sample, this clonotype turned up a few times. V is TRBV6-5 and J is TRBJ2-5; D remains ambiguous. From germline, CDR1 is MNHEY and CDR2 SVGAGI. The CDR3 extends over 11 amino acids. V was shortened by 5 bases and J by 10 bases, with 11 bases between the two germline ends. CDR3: CASSRGDFQYF. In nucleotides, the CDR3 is TGTGCCAGCAGTCGAGGAGATTTCCAGTACTTC.

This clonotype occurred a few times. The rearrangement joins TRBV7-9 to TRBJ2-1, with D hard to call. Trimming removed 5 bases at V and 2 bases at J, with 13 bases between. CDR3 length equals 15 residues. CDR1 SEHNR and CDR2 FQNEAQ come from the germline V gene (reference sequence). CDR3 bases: TGTGCCAGCAGCCCTAGTGACATGCCCTACAATGAGCAGTTCTTC. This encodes CASSPSDMPYNEQFF.

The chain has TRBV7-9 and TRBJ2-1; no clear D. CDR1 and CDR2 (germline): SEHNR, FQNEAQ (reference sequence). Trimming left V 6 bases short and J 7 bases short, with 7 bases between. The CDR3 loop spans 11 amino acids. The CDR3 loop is CASSPKNEQFF. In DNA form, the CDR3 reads TGTGCCAGCAGTCCCAAGAATGAGCAGTTCTTC.

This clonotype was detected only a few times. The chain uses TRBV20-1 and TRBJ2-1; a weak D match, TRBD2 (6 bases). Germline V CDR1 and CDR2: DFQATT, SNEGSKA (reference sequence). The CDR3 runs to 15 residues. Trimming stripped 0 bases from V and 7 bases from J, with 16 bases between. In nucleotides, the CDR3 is TGCAGTGCTAGAGATCCGGGCGGGGATAGTAATGAGCAGTTCTTC. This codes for CSARDPGGDSNEQFF.